The rows below give T cell receptor beta chains drawn from one sample of a study of blood T cells in healthy people across ages. Using its own MiXCR run on the 5' RACE reads, TCRdb lists one record per CDR3 protein. The sample lists 1.5 million to 2 million distinct CDR3 sequences; about 50% were seen once. What was sequenced was blood. The origin of the receptors is a middle-aged woman in good health. CDR3s include the opening cysteine and the closing phenylalanine or tryptophan. A D gene is named only where the DNA matches it firmly. The size of a clone is reported for some rows only, either as once, few or many, or as a class for expanded clones.

CDR3nt,CDR3aa,abundance,d_gene,j_gene,v_gene
TGTGCCAGCAGGTTACCCAGGGGACAAGAGACCCAGTACTTC,CASRLPRGQETQYF,NA,NA,TRBJ2-5,TRBV28
TGCAGCGTTGGGGTTTCGGGGGGAGATACAGATACGCAGTATTTT,CSVGVSGGDTDTQYF,NA,TRBD2,TRBJ2-3,TRBV29-1
TGCGCCAGCAGCGTGGACAGGGGGCAGCGAGGCTACACCTTC,CASSVDRGQRGYTF,NA,TRBD1,TRBJ1-2,TRBV5-1
TGCGCCAGCAGCTCTAAAGGCCCGACAGGGGTCACTGAAGCTTTCTTT,CASSSKGPTGVTEAFF,NA,TRBD1,TRBJ1-1,TRBV5-1
TGTGCCAGCAGGCCGGACGGACGTGGGGACGGCCAGTACTTC,CASRPDGRGDGQYF,NA,NA,TRBJ2-5,TRBV28
TGCGCCAGCAGCTTTGACAAGATAGCGGGGGGGCTCGCAGATACGCAGTATTTT,CASSFDKIAGGLADTQYF,few,TRBD2,TRBJ2-3,TRBV5-1
TGCAATGCTAGAACCGGGGGCAGGGCCAATGAGCAGTTCTTC,CNARTGGRANEQFF,once,NA,TRBJ2-1,TRBV20-1
TGTGCCAGCAGCTTAGATCAGGGGGCAGCAGATACGCAGTATTTT,CASSLDQGAADTQYF,NA,TRBD1,TRBJ2-3,TRBV11-2
TGTGCCAGCCCCGATTATCCGGGACAGCTCTATGGCTACACCTTC,CASPDYPGQLYGYTF,NA,TRBD1,TRBJ1-2,TRBV7-2
TGCGCCAGCAGCAGCGGACAGGTCTCGGGTGGCTACACCTTC,CASSSGQVSGGYTF,NA,TRBD1,TRBJ1-2,TRBV5-1
TGTGCCAGCAGTTACTCGACAGGGGACCTCCCCACCTATGGCTACACCTTC,CASSYSTGDLPTYGYTF,NA,TRBD1,TRBJ1-2,TRBV6-5
TGCAGTGCTAATTTCCGGGAAATAGGATACGAGCAGTACTTC,CSANFREIGYEQYF,many,NA,TRBJ2-7,TRBV20-1
TGTGCCATCAGTGAGTCCAGCTTAAGCTCCTATAATTCACCCCTCCACTTT,CAISESSLSSYNSPLHF,NA,NA,TRBJ1-6,TRBV10-3
TGTGCCAGCAGTTACGGGCCCAATCAGCCCCAGCATTTT,CASSYGPNQPQHF,NA,NA,TRBJ1-5,TRBV6-5
TGCAGTTCAGGGGGGACAGGGATTGCGGAGACCCAGTACTTC,CSSGGTGIAETQYF,NA,TRBD1,TRBJ2-5,TRBV20-1
TGTGCCAGCAGTTTACCCACAGGGGTCGGTGGCTACACCTTC,CASSLPTGVGGYTF,NA,TRBD1,TRBJ1-2,TRBV28